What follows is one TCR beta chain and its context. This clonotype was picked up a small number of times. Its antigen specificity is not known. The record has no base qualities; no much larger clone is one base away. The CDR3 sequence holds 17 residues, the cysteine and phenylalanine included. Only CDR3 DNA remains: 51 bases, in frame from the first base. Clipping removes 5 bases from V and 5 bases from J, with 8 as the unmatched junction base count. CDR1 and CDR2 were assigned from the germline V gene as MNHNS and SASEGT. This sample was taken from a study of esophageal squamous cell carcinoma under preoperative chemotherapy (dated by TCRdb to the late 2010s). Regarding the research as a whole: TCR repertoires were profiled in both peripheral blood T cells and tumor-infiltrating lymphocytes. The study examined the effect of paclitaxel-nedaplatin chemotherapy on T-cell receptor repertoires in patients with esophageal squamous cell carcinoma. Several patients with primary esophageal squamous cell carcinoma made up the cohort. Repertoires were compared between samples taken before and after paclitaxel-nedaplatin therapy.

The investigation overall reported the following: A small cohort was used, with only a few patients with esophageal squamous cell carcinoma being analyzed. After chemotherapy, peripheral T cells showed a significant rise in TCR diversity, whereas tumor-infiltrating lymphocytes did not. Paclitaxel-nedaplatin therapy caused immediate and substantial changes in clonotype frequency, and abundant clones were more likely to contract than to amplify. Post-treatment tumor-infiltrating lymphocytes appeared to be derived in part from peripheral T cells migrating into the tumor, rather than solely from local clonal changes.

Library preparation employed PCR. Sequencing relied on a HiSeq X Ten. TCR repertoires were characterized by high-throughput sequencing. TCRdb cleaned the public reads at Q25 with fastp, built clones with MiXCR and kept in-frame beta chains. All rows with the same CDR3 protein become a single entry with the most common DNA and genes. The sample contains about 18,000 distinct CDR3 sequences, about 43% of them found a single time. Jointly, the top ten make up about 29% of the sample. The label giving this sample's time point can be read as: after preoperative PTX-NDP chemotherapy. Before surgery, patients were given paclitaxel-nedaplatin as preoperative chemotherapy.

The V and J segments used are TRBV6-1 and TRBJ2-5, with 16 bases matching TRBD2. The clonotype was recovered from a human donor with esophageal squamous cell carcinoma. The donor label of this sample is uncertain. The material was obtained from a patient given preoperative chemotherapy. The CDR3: CASSTGTSGGARETQYF. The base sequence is TGTGCCAGCAGTACCGGGACTAGCGGGGGGGCTCGGGAGACCCAGTACTTC.